This T cell receptor beta chain came from a study of blood T cell repertoires in COVID-19. At the level of the study: The study drew acute and convalescent COVID-19 samples from the United States, Italy and Spain. Sources were T cells, B-cell-depleted T cells, or PBMCs; the material itself was cDNA or gDNA.

Notes on this clone: Sequence at one end of the junction differs from germline and may be a read error.

Per germline, CDR1 SGHVS and CDR2 FQNEAQ. This CDR3 has 13 residues. In the study's own analysis: For nucleated cells, counts were estimated from reference gene primer amplification. Sequencing used immunoSEQ multiplex PCR; TCRdb keeps in-frame clones, though not all of them. The V and J calls and clone size were taken over from that table, and D and trimming were inferred from the DNA. The sample includes over 85,000 clones, around four fifths of them seen just once. The V call is TRBV7-8, the J call TRBJ1-3; D is possibly TRBD1 (6 bases). The source material was peripheral blood. The TCR originated in a man aged 55-75 years with active or convalescent COVID-19. The DNA of the CDR3 is TGTGCCAGCAGCCGTTCCCGGACAGAAAAGTATATTTTT. Amino acids: CASSRSRTEKYIF.